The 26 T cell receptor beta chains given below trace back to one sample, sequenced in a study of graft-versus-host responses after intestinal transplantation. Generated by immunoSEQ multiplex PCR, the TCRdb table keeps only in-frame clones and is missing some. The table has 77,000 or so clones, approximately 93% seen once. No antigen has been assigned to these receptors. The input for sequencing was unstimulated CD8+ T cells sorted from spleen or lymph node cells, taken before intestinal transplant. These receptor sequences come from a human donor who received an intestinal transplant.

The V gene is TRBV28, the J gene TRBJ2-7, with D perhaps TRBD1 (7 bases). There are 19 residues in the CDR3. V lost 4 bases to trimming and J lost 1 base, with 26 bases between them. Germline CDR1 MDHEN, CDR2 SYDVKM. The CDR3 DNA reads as TGTGCCAGCAGTTGGGGCGGGACAGAGCGTAAAAAGGGTTCCTACGAGCAGTACTTC. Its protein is CASSWGGTERKKGSYEQYF.

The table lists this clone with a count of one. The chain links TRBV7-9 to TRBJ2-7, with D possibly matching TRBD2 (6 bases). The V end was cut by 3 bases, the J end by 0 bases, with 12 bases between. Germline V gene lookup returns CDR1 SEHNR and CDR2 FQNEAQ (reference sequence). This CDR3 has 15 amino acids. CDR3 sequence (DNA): TGTGCCAGCAGCTTCGTAGCGGACCCCTCCTACGAGCAGTACTTC. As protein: CASSFVADPSYEQYF.

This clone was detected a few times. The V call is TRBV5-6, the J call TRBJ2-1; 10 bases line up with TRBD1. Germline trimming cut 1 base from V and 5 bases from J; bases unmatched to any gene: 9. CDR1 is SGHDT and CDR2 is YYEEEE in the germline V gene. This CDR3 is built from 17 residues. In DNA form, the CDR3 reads TGTGCCAGCAGCTTGTGGGGGCGGGACAGGGGAAACAATGAGCAGTTCTTC. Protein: CASSLWGRDRGNNEQFF. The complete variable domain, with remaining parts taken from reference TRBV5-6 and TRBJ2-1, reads DAGVTQSPTHLIKTRGQQVTLRCSPKSGHDTVSWYQQALGQGPQFIFQYYEEEERQRGNFPDRFSGHQFPNYSSELNVNALLLGDSALYLCASSLWGRDRGNNEQFFGPGTRLTVL.

In DNA, the CDR3 is TGTGCCTGGGTAAACCCGATGAACACTGAAGCTTTCTTT. As protein: CAWVNPMNTEAFF. The chain recombines TRBV30 with TRBJ1-1; D is uncertain. The CDR3 runs 13 residues. V was trimmed by 5 bases and J by 0 bases, leaving 10 bases between them. Germline assignment: CDR1 GTSNPN and CDR2 SVGIG (reference sequence).

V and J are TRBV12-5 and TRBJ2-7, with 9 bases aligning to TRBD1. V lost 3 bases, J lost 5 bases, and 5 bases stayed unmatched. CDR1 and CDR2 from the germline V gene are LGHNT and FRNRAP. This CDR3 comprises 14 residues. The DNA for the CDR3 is TGTGCTAGTGGTTTCCGGGACAGGGTCCACGAGCAGTACTTC. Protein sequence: CASGFRDRVHEQYF.

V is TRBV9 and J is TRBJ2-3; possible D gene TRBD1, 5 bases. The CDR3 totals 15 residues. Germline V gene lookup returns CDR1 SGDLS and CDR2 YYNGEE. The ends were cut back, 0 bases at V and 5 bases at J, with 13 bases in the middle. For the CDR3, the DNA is TGTGCCAGCAGCGTAGAGGGCAGGGTTGTAGATACGCAGTATTTT. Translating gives CASSVEGRVVDTQYF.

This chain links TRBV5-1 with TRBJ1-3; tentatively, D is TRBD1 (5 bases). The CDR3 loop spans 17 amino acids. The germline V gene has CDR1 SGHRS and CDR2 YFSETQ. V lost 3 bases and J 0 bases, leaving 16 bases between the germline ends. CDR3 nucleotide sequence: TGCGCCAGCAGCTCCATAGACAGTGCGTACTCTGGAAACACCATATATTTT. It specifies CASSSIDSAYSGNTIYF.

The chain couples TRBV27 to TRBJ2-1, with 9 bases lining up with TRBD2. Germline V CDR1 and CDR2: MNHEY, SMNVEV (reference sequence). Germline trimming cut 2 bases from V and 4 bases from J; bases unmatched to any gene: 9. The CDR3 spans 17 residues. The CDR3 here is CASSLGSTSGWYNEQFF. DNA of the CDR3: TGTGCCAGCAGTTTAGGGTCAACTAGCGGGTGGTACAATGAGCAGTTCTTC.

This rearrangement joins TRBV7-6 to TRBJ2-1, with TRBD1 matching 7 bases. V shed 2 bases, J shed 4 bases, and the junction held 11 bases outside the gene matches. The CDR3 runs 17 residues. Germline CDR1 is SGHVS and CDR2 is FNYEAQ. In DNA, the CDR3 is TGTGCCAGCAGCTTACTAGACAGGGCCGAGGTATACAATGAGCAGTTCTTC. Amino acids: CASSLLDRAEVYNEQFF.

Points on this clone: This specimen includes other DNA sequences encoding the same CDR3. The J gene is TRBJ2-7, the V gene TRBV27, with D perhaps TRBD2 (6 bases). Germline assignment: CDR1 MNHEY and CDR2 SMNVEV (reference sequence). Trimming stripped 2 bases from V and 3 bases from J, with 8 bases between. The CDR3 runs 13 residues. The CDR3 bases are TGTGCCAGCAGTTTAGCGGGGAACTACGAGCAGTACTTC. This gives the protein CASSLAGNYEQYF.

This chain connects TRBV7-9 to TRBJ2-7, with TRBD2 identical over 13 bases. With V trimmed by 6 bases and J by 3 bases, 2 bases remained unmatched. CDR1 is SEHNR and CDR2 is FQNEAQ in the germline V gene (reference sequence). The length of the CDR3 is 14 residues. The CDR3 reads CASSRLAGGYEQYF. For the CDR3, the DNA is TGTGCCAGCAGTCGACTAGCGGGAGGCTACGAGCAGTACTTC.

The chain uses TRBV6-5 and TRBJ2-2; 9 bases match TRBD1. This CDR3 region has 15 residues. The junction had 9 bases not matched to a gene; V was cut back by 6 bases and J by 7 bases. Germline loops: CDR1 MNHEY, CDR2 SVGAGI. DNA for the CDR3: TGTGCCAGCAGCTGGGACAGGGTAACTGGCGGGGAGCTGTTTTTT. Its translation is CASSWDRVTGGELFF.

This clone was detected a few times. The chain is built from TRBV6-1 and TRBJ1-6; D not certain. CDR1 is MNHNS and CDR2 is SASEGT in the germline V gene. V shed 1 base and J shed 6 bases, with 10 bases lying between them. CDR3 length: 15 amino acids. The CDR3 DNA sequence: TGTGCCAGCAGTGAAGAGGCGGGTATTAATTCACCCCTCCACTTT. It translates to CASSEEAGINSPLHF.

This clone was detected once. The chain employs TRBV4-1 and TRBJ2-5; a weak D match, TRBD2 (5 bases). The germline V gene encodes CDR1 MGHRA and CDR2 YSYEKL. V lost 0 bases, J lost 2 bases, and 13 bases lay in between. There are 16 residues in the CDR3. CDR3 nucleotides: TGCGCCAGCAGCCAAGATACGGGGATGGAGCAAGAGACCCAGTACTTC. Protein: CASSQDTGMEQETQYF.

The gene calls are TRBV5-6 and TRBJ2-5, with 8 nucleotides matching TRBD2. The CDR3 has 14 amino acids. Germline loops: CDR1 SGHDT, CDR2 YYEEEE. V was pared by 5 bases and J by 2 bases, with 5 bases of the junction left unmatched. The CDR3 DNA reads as TGTGCCAGCAGTCCAGCGGGAGAACAAGAGACCCAGTACTTC. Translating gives CASSPAGEQETQYF.

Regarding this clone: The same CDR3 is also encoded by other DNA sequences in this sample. The CDR3 DNA sequence: TGTGCCAGCAGCGCCGAGGACAGGGGAGCAACAGATACGCAGTATTTT. This gives the protein CASSAEDRGATDTQYF. The chain recombines TRBV9 with TRBJ2-3; 9 positions agree with TRBD1. The CDR3 runs to 16 residues. V was pared by 3 bases and J by 3 bases, with 8 bases of the junction left unmatched. CDR1 is SGDLS, CDR2 YYNGEE, per germline. The full variable domain, completed using reference TRBV9 and TRBJ2-3, is DSGVTQTPKHLITATGQRVTLRCSPRSGDLSVYWYQQSLDQGLQFLIQYYNGEERAKGNILERFSAQQFPDLHSELNLSSLELGDSALYFCASSAEDRGATDTQYFGPGTRLTVL.

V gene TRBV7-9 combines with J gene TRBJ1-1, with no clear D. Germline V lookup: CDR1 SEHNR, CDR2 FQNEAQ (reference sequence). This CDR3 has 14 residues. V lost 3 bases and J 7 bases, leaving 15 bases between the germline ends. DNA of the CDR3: TGTGCCAGCAGCTTTGCAGTAGGAGGTGATGAAGCTTTCTTT. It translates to CASSFAVGGDEAFF.

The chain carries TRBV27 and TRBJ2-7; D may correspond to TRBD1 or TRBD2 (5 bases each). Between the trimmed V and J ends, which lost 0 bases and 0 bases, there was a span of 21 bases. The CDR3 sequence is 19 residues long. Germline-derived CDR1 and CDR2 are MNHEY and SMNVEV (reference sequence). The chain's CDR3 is CASSLSGVGAPRFSYEQYF. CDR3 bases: TGTGCCAGCAGTTTATCGGGGGTTGGAGCGCCTCGTTTCTCCTACGAGCAGTACTTC.

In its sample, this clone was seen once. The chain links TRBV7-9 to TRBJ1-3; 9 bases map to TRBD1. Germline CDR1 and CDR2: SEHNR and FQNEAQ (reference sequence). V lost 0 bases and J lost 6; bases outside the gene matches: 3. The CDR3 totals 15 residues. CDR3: CASSLARTGVNTIYF. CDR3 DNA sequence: TGTGCCAGCAGCTTAGCCCGGACAGGGGTAAACACCATATATTTT. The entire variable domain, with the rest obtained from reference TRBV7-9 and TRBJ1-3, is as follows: DTGVSQNPRHKITKRGQNVTFRCDPISEHNRLYWYRQTLGQGPEFLTYFQNEAQLEKSRLLSDRFSAERPKGSFSTLEIQRTEQGDSAMYLCASSLARTGVNTIYFGEGSWLTVV.

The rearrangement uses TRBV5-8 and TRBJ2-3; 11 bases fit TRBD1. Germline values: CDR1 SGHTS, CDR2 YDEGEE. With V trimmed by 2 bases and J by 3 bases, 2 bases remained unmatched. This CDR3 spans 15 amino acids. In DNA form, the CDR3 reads TGTGCCAGCAGCTTCGGACAGGGGGCTACAGATACGCAGTATTTT. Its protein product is CASSFGQGATDTQYF. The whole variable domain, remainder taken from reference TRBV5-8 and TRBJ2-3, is EAGVTQSPTHLIKTRGQQATLRCSPISGHTSVYWYQQALGLGLQFLLWYDEGEERNRGNFPPRFSGRQFPNYSSELNVNALELEDSALYLCASSFGQGATDTQYFGPGTRLTVL.

The CDR3 coding sequence is TGTGCCACCAGCAGCGGCCCGACAGGGGGAACTCTATGGTACCAAGAGACCCAGTACTTC. Amino acids: CATSSGPTGGTLWYQETQYF. The chain has TRBV15 and TRBJ2-5; 9 bases agree with TRBD1. The V and J ends lost 3 bases and 0 bases, in that order; junction bases with no gene match: 17. This CDR3 has 20 residues. Germline CDR1 and CDR2: LNHNV and YYDKDF (reference sequence).

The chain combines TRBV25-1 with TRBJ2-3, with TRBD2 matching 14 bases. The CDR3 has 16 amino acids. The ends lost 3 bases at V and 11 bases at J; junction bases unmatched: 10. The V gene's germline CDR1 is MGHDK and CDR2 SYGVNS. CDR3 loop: CASSDLGGLAGEEQYF. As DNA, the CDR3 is TGTGCCAGCAGTGACCTAGGGGGACTAGCGGGAGAGGAGCAGTATTTT.

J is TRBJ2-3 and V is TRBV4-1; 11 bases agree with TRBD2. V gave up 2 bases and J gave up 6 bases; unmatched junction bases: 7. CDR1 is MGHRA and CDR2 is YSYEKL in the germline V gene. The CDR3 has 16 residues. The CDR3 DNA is TGCGCCAGCAGCCAAAGTCTAGCGGGAGGTTCGGATACGCAGTATTTT. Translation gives CASSQSLAGGSDTQYF.

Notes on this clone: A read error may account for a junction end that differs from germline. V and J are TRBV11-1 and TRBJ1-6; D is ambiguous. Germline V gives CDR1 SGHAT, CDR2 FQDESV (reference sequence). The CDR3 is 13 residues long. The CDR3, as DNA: TGTGCCAGCAGCCCGGCCTCTAATTCACCCCCCCACTTT. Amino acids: CASSPASNSPPHF.

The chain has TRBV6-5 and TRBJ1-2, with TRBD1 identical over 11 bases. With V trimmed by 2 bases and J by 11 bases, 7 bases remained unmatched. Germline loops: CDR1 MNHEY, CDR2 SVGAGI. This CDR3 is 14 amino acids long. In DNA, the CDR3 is TGTGCCAGCAGTTACCAAGGACAGGGGGCAGGTTACACCTTC. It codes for CASSYQGQGAGYTF.

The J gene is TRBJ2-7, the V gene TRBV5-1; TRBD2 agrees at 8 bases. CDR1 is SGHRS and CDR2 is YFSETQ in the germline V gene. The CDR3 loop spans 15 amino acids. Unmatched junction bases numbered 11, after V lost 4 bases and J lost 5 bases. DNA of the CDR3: TGCGCCAGCAGCAGTCGGGAGGGCCTTGAGAACGAGCAGTACTTC. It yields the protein CASSSREGLENEQYF.